This TCR beta chain was recorded in a study of T-cell reconstitution after alpha-beta-depleted transplantation in children. The germline CDR1 and CDR2 sequences are SGHAT and FQNNGV. With 6 bases removed from V and 8 bases from J, the gap between germline ends came to 13 bases. The CDR3 is 12 amino acids. This clonotype has a handful of counts. Unique molecular identifiers featured in how the TCRbeta library was prepared. TCRdb redid the calling of the PCR reads with MiXCR, one entry per CDR3 protein. The sample contains 200,000 to 250,000 distinct CDR3 sequences, 8% to 9.5% of which appear only once.

The sample here was PBMCs from the stem cell graft donor, taken from the stem cell graft. The chain has TRBV11-2 and TRBJ1-2; the D is unclear. This TCR derives from a human donor who donated a stem cell graft to a child with acute lymphoblastic leukemia. The CDR3 loop reads CASSLGPLGYTF. DNA of the CDR3: TGTGCCAGCAGTCTAGGGCCTCTCGGCTACACCTTC.